This passage covers 24 T cell receptor beta chains from one sample sequenced in a study of cytomegalovirus exposure and HLA in healthy donors. Amplification used 60 Vbeta primers and 13 Jbeta primers. Method: immunoSEQ multiplex PCR; TCRdb's copy keeps in-frame clones and lacks some. Of approximately 100,000 clones detected, approximately 81% appear once; the ten largest clones hold 7.4%. Sequenced input: PBMCs. Every receptor here comes from a middle-aged man in good health and CMV-seropositive.

V is TRBV5-4 and J is TRBJ2-5, with D unclear. Germline-derived CDR1 and CDR2 are SGHNT and YYREEE (reference sequence). Trimming removed 4 bases at V and 5 bases at J, with 12 bases between. This CDR3 has 13 residues. The CDR3 DNA reads as TGTGCCAGCAGCCTGGTCCCTAGGGAGACCCAGTACTTC. Protein product: CASSLVPRETQYF.

This chain joins TRBV4-1 and TRBJ1-1, with D maybe TRBD1 (6 bases). CDR1 and CDR2 from the germline V gene are MGHRA and YSYEKL. This CDR3 comprises 15 residues. The V end lost 1 base, the J end lost 1 base, and 10 bases lay between the germline ends. CDR3 in amino acids: CASSQVGGANTEAFF. The CDR3 bases are TGCGCCAGCAGCCAAGTTGGGGGGGCGAACACTGAAGCTTTCTTT.

DNA of the CDR3: TGTGCCACCAGCGGGACAGCCTATTATGGCTACACCTTC. Its protein product is CATSGTAYYGYTF. The chain is built from TRBV15 and TRBJ1-2; 7 bases map to TRBD1. CDR1 is LNHNV and CDR2 is YYDKDF in the germline V gene (reference sequence). Trimming removed 5 bases from V and 5 bases from J; junction bases left unmatched: 5. CDR3 length equals 13 residues.

The gene calls are TRBV27 and TRBJ1-6; D not resolved. CDR3 length equals 16 residues. Germline V CDR1 and CDR2: MNHEY, SMNVEV (reference sequence). The V gene lost 5 bases and the J gene lost 2 bases, with 13 bases spanning the gap. The CDR3 DNA sequence: TGTGCCAGCAGTCCCCCGTCCCGGGCCTATAATTCACCCCTCCACTTT. Translation gives CASSPPSRAYNSPLHF.

This chain uses TRBV6-5 with TRBJ2-7; 7 bases agree with TRBD1. The CDR3 consists of 14 residues. CDR1 and CDR2 from the germline V gene are MNHEY and SVGAGI. The V gene end was trimmed by 5 bases and the J gene end by 0 bases; junction bases not matched to a gene: 4. CDR3 in amino acids: CASSTRQGSYEQYF. For the CDR3, the DNA is TGTGCCAGCAGTACCCGACAGGGCTCCTACGAGCAGTACTTC.

V gene TRBV6-1 combines with J gene TRBJ1-1, with TRBD1 as a possible D gene (5 bases). Germline CDR1 and CDR2: MNHNS and SASEGT. The CDR3 spans 15 residues. Trimming pared 4 bases from V and 1 base from J, leaving 13 bases between. The CDR3 region is CASSGWGDGNTEAFF. In DNA form, the CDR3 reads TGTGCCAGCAGTGGGTGGGGGGACGGGAACACTGAAGCTTTCTTT.

Notes on this clone: One junction end disagrees with the germline gene, perhaps due to a read error. The genes are TRBV6-1 and TRBJ1-1; unclear D gene. Germline V lookup: CDR1 MNHNS, CDR2 SASEGT. The CDR3 extends over 14 amino acids. Here the CDR3 DNA reads TGTGCCAGCGGTGAAGGCCCGGGGAACACTGAAGCTTTCTTT. Protein product: CASGEGPGNTEAFF.

Details on this clone: A read error may produce the germline difference seen at one junction end. This chain uses TRBV7-7 with TRBJ2-3, with 7 bases identical to TRBD2. From germline, CDR1 is SSHAT and CDR2 FNYEAQ (reference sequence). The CDR3 totals 14 residues. CDR3 in amino acids: CASSQGLGPDTQYF. CDR3 coding DNA: TGTGCTAGCAGCCAAGGACTAGGGCCAGATACGCAGTATTTT.

J is TRBJ2-3 and V is TRBV11-2, with D possibly TRBD1 on 6 matching bases. The V gene lost 5 bases and the J gene lost 4 bases, with 16 bases spanning the gap. The CDR3 runs 15 residues. CDR1 SGHAT and CDR2 FQNNGV come from the germline V gene. The CDR3: CASSQDRPPADTQYF. The DNA for the CDR3 is TGTGCCAGCAGCCAGGACAGACCGCCCGCAGATACGCAGTATTTT.

The chain links TRBV2 to TRBJ2-2; perhaps TRBD2 as D (5 bases). The V and J ends lost 2 bases and 4 bases respectively, with 14 bases between them. Looked up from germline, CDR1 is SNHLY and CDR2 is FYNNEI. CDR3 length: 16 residues. The CDR3 DNA reads TGTGCCAGCAGTGAAAGGCTAGCTGATGCCACCGGGGAGCTGTTTTTT. Translation: CASSERLADATGELFF.

CDR3: CATSRERSQGAEKLFF. CDR3 bases: TGTGCCACCAGCAGAGAAAGGAGCCAGGGGGCTGAAAAACTGTTTTTT. The rearrangement joins TRBV15 to TRBJ1-4, with 8 bases matching TRBD1. Germline trimming cut 0 bases from V and 7 bases from J; bases unmatched to any gene: 7. The CDR3 has 16 residues. CDR1 and CDR2 (germline): LNHNV, YYDKDF (reference sequence). Variable domain in full (rest from reference TRBV15 and TRBJ1-4): DAMVIQNPRYQVTQFGKPVTLSCSQTLNHNVMYWYQQKSSQAPKLLFHYYDKDFNNEADTPDNFQSRRPNTSFCFLDIRSPGLGDTAMYLCATSRERSQGAEKLFFGSGTQLSVL.

This clone appeared a single time. The J gene is TRBJ2-5, the V gene TRBV6-1, with D possibly TRBD2 on 7 matching bases. Germline V gene data show CDR1 as MNHNS and CDR2 as SASEGT. CDR3 length: 14 amino acids. V was shortened by 5 bases and J by 4 bases, with 14 bases between the two germline ends. The CDR3 region is CASSRVGGGETQYF. CDR3 nucleotide sequence: TGTGCCAGCAGTCGTGTAGGGGGGGGAGAGACCCAGTACTTC.

The J gene is TRBJ2-7, the V gene TRBV15; perhaps TRBD2 as D (5 bases). V lost 5 bases, J lost 0 bases, and 11 bases lay in between. This CDR3 is 14 amino acids long. Germline CDR1 and CDR2: LNHNV and YYDKDF (reference sequence). The CDR3 reads CATSGRRGSYEQYF. The CDR3 bases are TGTGCCACCAGCGGAAGACGGGGCTCCTACGAGCAGTACTTC.

The V call is TRBV5-1, the J call TRBJ2-7; 7 bases fit TRBD2. The CDR3 spans 16 residues. CDR1 is SGHRS and CDR2 is YFSETQ in the germline V gene. V gave up 0 bases and J gave up 5 bases; unmatched junction bases: 11. CDR3 residues: CASSLDLRREINEQYF. The CDR3, as DNA: TGCGCCAGCAGCTTGGATCTGAGGCGGGAGATCAACGAGCAGTACTTC.

The table lists this clone with a few counts. This chain joins TRBV5-1 and TRBJ2-4; 9 bases agree with TRBD2. Trimming took 0 bases from V and 7 from J; bases not matched to a gene: 8. Germline V gene sequence: CDR1 SGHRS, CDR2 YFSETQ. The CDR3 contains 16 residues. The CDR3 coding sequence is TGCGCCAGCAGCTTGGTGGCGGGGGGGCCCTTGAACATTCAGTACTTC. Its protein product is CASSLVAGGPLNIQYF.

The CDR3 reads CASSQETGGGYNEQFF. The CDR3 coding sequence is TGTGCCAGCAGCCAAGAGACCGGGGGTGGGTACAATGAGCAGTTCTTC. The chain links TRBV5-4 to TRBJ2-1, with D perhaps matching TRBD2 (6 bases). This CDR3 has 16 amino acids. Per the germline V gene, CDR1 is SGHNT and CDR2 is YYREEE (reference sequence). The V end lost 4 bases, the J end lost 4 bases, and 18 bases lay between the germline ends.

The chain links TRBV6-5 to TRBJ2-7; D perhaps matches TRBD2 (5 bases). The CDR3 is 14 amino acids. Germline V lookup: CDR1 MNHEY, CDR2 SVGAGI. The V gene lost 6 bases and the J gene lost 0 bases, with 12 bases spanning the gap. This CDR3 reads CASRGGLSSYEQYF. Written as DNA, the CDR3 is TGTGCCAGCAGAGGAGGATTAAGCTCCTACGAGCAGTACTTC.

The V call is TRBV19, the J call TRBJ2-5; 11 bases fit TRBD1. The CDR3 extends over 15 amino acids. V was clipped by 4 bases and J by 2 bases; unmatched bases: 3. Germline V lookup: CDR1 LNHDA, CDR2 SQIVND (reference sequence). In DNA form, the CDR3 reads TGTGCCAGTAGTAGTGGACAGGGGGCTCAAGAGACCCAGTACTTC. It codes for CASSSGQGAQETQYF.

The CDR3 DNA follows: TGTGCCAGCAGTGATCTGGGGAGCTATGGCTACACCTTC. This encodes CASSDLGSYGYTF. The gene calls are TRBV6-1 and TRBJ1-2; D is undetermined. This CDR3 has 13 residues. Trimming shortened V by 3 bases and J by 4 bases, and 9 bases separated the two germline ends. CDR1 is MNHNS, CDR2 SASEGT, per germline.

The chain recombines TRBV5-1 with TRBJ2-5; D is possibly TRBD1 (5 bases). The germline gives CDR1 SGHRS, CDR2 YFSETQ. The CDR3 is made up of 10 amino acids. V was trimmed by 6 bases and J by 5 bases, leaving 5 bases between them. This chain's CDR3 is CASTGETQYF. The CDR3 DNA reads TGCGCCAGCACAGGGGAGACCCAGTACTTC. Full variable domain (remainder filled in from reference TRBV5-1 and TRBJ2-5): KAGVTQTPRYLIKTRGQQVTLSCSPISGHRSVSWYQQTPGQGLQFLFEYFSETQRNKGNFPGRFSGRQFSNSRSEMNVSTLELGDSALYLCASTGETQYFGPGTRLLVL.

The gene calls are TRBV10-3 and TRBJ1-5; D is ambiguous. This CDR3 is built from 17 residues. V gave up 0 bases and J gave up 2 bases, with 14 bases separating them. CDR1 and CDR2 from the germline V gene are ENHRY and SYGVKD. Here the CDR3 DNA reads TGTGCCATCAGTGAGTCGAAAATAGGAACAGGCAATCAGCCCCAGCATTTT. Translating it yields CAISESKIGTGNQPQHF.

V is TRBV18 and J is TRBJ2-5; 7 nucleotides line up with TRBD2. CDR1 KGHSH and CDR2 LQKENI come from the germline V gene. Germline trimming cut 0 bases from V and 5 bases from J; bases unmatched to any gene: 0. This CDR3 is 13 amino acids long. CDR3 in DNA: TGTGCCAGCTCACCACCTAGCGGGGAGACCCAGTACTTC. Translation gives CASSPPSGETQYF.

The rearrangement joins TRBV19 to TRBJ2-3, with 10 bases identical to TRBD2. With 6 bases clipped from V and 1 base from J, the junction kept 4 bases outside the gene matches. This CDR3 contains 15 residues. Germline V gene data show CDR1 as LNHDA and CDR2 as SQIVND (reference sequence). The CDR3 bases are TGTGCCAGTAGACTCGGACTAGCGGGCACAGATACGCAGTATTTT. It codes for CASRLGLAGTDTQYF.

The chain uses TRBV6-5 and TRBJ2-6; D is unclear. V lost 7 bases and J lost 2, with 6 bases in between. The CDR3 covers 13 residues. Germline V CDR1 and CDR2: MNHEY, SVGAGI. The CDR3 sequence: CASTKTGANVLTF. The CDR3 DNA reads as TGTGCCAGCACCAAAACTGGGGCCAACGTCCTGACTTTC.